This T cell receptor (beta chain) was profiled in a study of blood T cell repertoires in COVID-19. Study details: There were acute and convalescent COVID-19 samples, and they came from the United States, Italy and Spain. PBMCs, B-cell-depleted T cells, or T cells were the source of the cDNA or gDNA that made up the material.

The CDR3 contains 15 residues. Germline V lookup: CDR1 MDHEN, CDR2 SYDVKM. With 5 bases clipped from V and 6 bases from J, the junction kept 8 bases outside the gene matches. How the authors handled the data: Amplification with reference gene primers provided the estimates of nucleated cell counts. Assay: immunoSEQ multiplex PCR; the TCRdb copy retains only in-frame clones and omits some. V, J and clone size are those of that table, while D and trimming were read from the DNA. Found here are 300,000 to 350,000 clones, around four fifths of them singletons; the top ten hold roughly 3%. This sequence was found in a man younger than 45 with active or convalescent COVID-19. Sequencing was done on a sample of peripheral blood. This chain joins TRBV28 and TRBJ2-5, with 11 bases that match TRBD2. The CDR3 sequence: CASSPPSGRFKTQYF. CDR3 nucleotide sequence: TGTGCCAGCAGTCCCCCTAGCGGGAGGTTCAAGACCCAGTACTTC.